Below, one TCR beta chain is given with its context. Its antigen is unknown. The source of the sample is a study of shared clonotypes between healthy human individuals. Study-wide results and limits: Large depth notwithstanding, sorted-subset sequencing proved incomplete by rarefaction.

This CDR3 has 17 residues. V was shortened by 6 bases and J by 1 base, with 16 bases between the two germline ends. CDR1 and CDR2 (germline): SNHLY, FYNNEI. Libraries were prepared by immunoSEQ multiplex PCR; TCRdb keeps only in-frame clonotypes and omits some of them. Of some 2.1 million clones listed, approximately 95% are singletons. CD45RO negativity and positive selection for CCR7 defined naive CD8 cells, a population that excluded terminally differentiated effector memory CD45RA+ cells. Sequenced sample: naive CD8+ T cells sorted from blood. V gene TRBV2 combines with J gene TRBJ1-6, with D tentatively TRBD1 (5 bases). This TCR was sampled from a man aged 18-30 years in good health. The CDR3 DNA sequence: TGTGCCAGCAGCGGGACGCTCCTGAGGTCCTATAATTCACCCCTCCACTTT. Translation: CASSGTLLRSYNSPLHF.